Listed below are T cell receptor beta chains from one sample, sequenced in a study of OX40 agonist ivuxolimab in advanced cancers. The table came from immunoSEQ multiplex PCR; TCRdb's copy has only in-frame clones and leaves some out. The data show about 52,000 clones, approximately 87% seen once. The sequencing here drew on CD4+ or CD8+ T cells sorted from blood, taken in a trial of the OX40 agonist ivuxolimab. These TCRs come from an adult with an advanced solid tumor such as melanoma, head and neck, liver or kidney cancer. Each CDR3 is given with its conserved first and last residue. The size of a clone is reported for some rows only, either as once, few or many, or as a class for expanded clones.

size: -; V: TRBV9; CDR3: CASSFGTGSIQAFF
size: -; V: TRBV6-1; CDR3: CASSEIRYTF
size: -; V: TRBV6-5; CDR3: CASRQSWAEAFF
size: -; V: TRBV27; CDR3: CASSFGAGGEQYF
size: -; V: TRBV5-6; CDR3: CASNKRYEQYF
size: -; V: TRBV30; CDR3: CAWSGRNTGELFF
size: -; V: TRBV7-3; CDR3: CASSLSGELFF
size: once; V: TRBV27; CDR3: CASSHKRQGTGYTF
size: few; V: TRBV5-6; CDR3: CASSPRYTGNTEAFF
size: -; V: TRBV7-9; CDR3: CASSRRDRDNSPLHF
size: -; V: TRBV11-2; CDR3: CASSLVGDRSTDTQYF
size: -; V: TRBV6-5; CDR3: CASGADDPANEKLFF
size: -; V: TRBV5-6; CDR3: CASSPGLSYGYTF
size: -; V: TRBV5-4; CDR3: CASSHIYLQGLHGYTF
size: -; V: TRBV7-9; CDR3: CASSSVRGGPYEQYF
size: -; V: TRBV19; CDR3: CASSSRGRGQETQYF
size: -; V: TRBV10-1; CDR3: CASSESPGAHTDTQYF
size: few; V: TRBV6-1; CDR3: CASSEETTGANVLTF
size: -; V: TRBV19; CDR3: CASSGGGQFTNEKLFF
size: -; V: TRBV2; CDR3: CASSGGTAGTGGAGYTF
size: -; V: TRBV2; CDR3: CASSDLGAGETQYF
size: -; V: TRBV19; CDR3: CASSISYVVNQPQHF
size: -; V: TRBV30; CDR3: CAWSQTAGEQPQHF
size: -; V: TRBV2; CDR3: CASSELNTQYF
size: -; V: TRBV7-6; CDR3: CASSKGQNTEAFF
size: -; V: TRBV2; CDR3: CASSGLALGGELFF
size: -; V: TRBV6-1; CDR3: CASRQGATGELFF
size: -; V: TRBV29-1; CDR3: CSVVIVGGDTEAFF
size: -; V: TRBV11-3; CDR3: CASSPSRGDYEQYF
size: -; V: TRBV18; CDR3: CASSPTIAGGPTDTQYF
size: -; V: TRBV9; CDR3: CASSVPGGGYTF
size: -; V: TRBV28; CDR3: CASSLTFGYTF
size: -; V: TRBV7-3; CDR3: CASGRGHTDTQYF
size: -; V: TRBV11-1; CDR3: CASSSQPGTGELFF